A single sample is the source of the 13 T cell receptor beta chains below, sequenced in a study of response to subunit inactivated influenza vaccine. Each CDR3 protein is one row after TCRdb ran MiXCR on the RT-PCR reads. The sample has more than 600,000 distinct CDR3 sequences, roughly 20% seen once. This sample comprised PBMCs from blood, obtained 4 to 6 days after vaccination. The receptors here all came from a man aged 45-65 years who received an inactivated influenza vaccine.

This clonotype appeared many times. The chain employs TRBV7-9 and TRBJ1-1; D unclear. The CDR3 contains 13 residues. The germline gives CDR1 SEHNR, CDR2 FQNEAQ (reference sequence). The V end lost 3 bases, the J end lost 2 bases, and 7 bases lay between the germline ends. The chain's CDR3 is CASSFTQNTEAFF. As DNA, the CDR3 is TGTGCCAGCAGCTTTACCCAAAACACTGAAGCTTTCTTT.

This clonotype has a handful of counts. The genes are TRBV6-1 and TRBJ1-4, with 8 nucleotides matching TRBD1. Germline V gives CDR1 MNHNS, CDR2 SASEGT. The CDR3 spans 15 residues. After removal of 7 bases from V and 4 bases from J, the junction contained 8 bases not matched to a gene. The CDR3 DNA follows: TGTGCCAGCACTCCGGACAGGGCTATTAATGAAAAACTGTTTTTT. Residues: CASTPDRAINEKLFF.

This chain links TRBV7-2 with TRBJ2-1, with 8 bases matching TRBD2. This CDR3 region has 15 residues. Germline CDR1 SGHTA, CDR2 FQGNSA. After removal of 4 bases from V and 8 bases from J, the junction contained 10 bases not matched to a gene. CDR3 nucleotides: TGTGCCAGCAGCTCGGGAGCGGGAGCCTTTTATGAGCAGTTCTTC. Its translation is CASSSGAGAFYEQFF.

The rearrangement joins TRBV20-1 to TRBJ2-2; 7 bases agree with TRBD1. Germline lookup yields CDR1 DFQATT and CDR2 SNEGSKA (reference sequence). This CDR3 contains 23 residues. Germline trimming cut 1 base from V and 1 base from J; bases unmatched to any gene: 27. The CDR3 reads CSARVPGQATFRGAAGNTGELFF. The CDR3 region has the DNA TGCAGTGCTAGAGTCCCCGGACAGGCAACTTTCCGCGGCGCCGCGGGGAACACCGGGGAGCTGTTTTTT.

There are a few counts of this clonotype. The chain links TRBV7-2 to TRBJ2-5; D remains ambiguous. Germline V CDR1 and CDR2: SGHTA, FQGNSA. V gave up 9 bases and J gave up 3 bases, with 8 bases separating them. The CDR3 sequence is 11 residues long. The CDR3 DNA reads as TGTGCCAGTAGGTCCAAAGAGACCCAGTACTTC. The encoded protein is CASRSKETQYF. Looking up the rest from reference TRBV7-2 and TRBJ2-5 gives the full variable domain: GAGVSQSPSNKVTEKGKDVELRCDPISGHTALYWYRQSLGQGLEFLIYFQGNSAPDKSGLPSDRFSAERTGGSVSTLTIQRTQQEDSAVYLCASRSKETQYFGPGTRLLVL.

This clonotype turned up a few times. This chain uses TRBV12-3 or TRBV12-4 with TRBJ2-2; D possibly corresponds to TRBD1 (6 bases). Trimming shortened V by 6 bases and J by 2 bases, and 16 bases separated the two germline ends. This CDR3 has 16 amino acids. This chain's CDR3 is CASSPFGTRNTGELFF. The DNA of the CDR3 is TGTGCCAGCAGCCCCTTCGGGACACGAAACACCGGGGAGCTGTTTTTT.

The chain couples TRBV20-1 to TRBJ2-7, with unresolved D. With 6 bases removed from V and 3 bases from J, the gap between germline ends came to 15 bases. The CDR3 runs to 13 residues. Looked up from germline, CDR1 is DFQATT and CDR2 is SNEGSKA (reference sequence). The CDR3 DNA follows: TGCAGTGCAAGTACCCGGACGGTCTACGAGCAGTACTTC. Encoded protein: CSASTRTVYEQYF.

The chain uses TRBV7-9 and TRBJ2-4; 7 bases map to TRBD2. Per the germline V gene, CDR1 is SEHNR and CDR2 is FQNEAQ (reference sequence). The CDR3 runs to 15 residues. V lost 3 bases to trimming and J lost 6 bases; unmatched junction nucleotides: 8. CDR3 sequence: CASSFLTGGGNIQYF. The CDR3 DNA reads as TGTGCCAGCAGCTTCTTGACTGGGGGGGGAAACATTCAGTACTTC.

Only a few counts were recorded for this clonotype. The V call is TRBV27, the J call TRBJ2-1; D is tentatively TRBD1 or TRBD2 (5 bases each). The CDR3 has 16 residues. V was cut by 5 bases and J by 4 bases, with 18 bases left in between. Germline V gene sequence: CDR1 MNHEY, CDR2 SMNVEV (reference sequence). The CDR3 region is CASSGDAGSNYNEQFF. The CDR3 DNA follows: TGTGCCAGCAGTGGGGACGCGGGTTCAAATTACAATGAGCAGTTCTTC.

The chain combines TRBV2 with TRBJ2-1; D is possibly TRBD1 (5 bases). The CDR3 length is 14 residues. CDR1 is SNHLY and CDR2 is FYNNEI in the germline V gene. V dropped 6 bases and J dropped 1 base, with 10 bases sitting between them. In nucleotides, the CDR3 is TGTGCCAGCAGCCGGACACAGTCCTACAATGAGCAGTTCTTC. Protein sequence: CASSRTQSYNEQFF. Full variable domain (rest looked up from reference TRBV2 and TRBJ2-1): EPEVTQTPSHQVTQMGQEVILRCVPISNHLYFYWYRQILGQKVEFLVSFYNNEISEKSEIFDDQFSVERPDGSNFTLKIRSTKLEDSAMYFCASSRTQSYNEQFFGPGTRLTVL.

This chain uses TRBV29-1 with TRBJ2-7, with 9 bases aligning to TRBD2. The V gene's germline CDR1 is SQVTM and CDR2 ANQGSEA. V shed 0 bases, J shed 2 bases, and the junction held 8 bases outside the gene matches. This CDR3 has 16 residues. CDR3 sequence: CSVEERASGNTYEQYF. DNA for the CDR3: TGCAGCGTTGAAGAAAGAGCTAGCGGGAACACCTACGAGCAGTACTTC.

V usage is TRBV20-1 and J usage is TRBJ2-1; a weak D match, TRBD1 (6 bases). This CDR3 contains 12 residues. In germline, CDR1 is DFQATT, CDR2 SNEGSKA (reference sequence). The CDR3 loop is CSSGQDYNEQFF. For the CDR3, the DNA is TGCAGCTCGGGACAAGACTACAATGAGCAGTTCTTC.

This clonotype occurred a few times. The V and J genes are TRBV29-1 and TRBJ2-1; the D is unclear. The CDR3 contains 11 residues. V was trimmed by 4 bases and J by 4 bases, leaving 5 bases between them. Germline loops: CDR1 SQVTM, CDR2 ANQGSEA. The CDR3 region is CSVGPYNEQFF. For the CDR3, the DNA is TGCAGCGTTGGTCCGTACAATGAGCAGTTCTTC.